The T cell receptor beta chain under discussion was sequenced for a study of T cell changes during pregnancy in multiple sclerosis. V shed 5 bases and J shed 7 bases, with 15 bases lying between them. The CDR3 contains 13 residues. Per germline, CDR1 SQVTM and CDR2 ANQGSEA. Only in-frame clones appear in the TCRdb table, and some are missing; sequencing was by immunoSEQ multiplex PCR. Of more than 70,000 clones in the sample, 93% were seen once. The sequence came from a female donor with multiple sclerosis, enrolled in a pregnancy study. This sequence joins TRBV29-1 and TRBJ2-1; TRBD1 is a possible D gene (6 bases). Sample: peripheral blood, taken in the second trimester of pregnancy. The DNA of the CDR3 is TGCAGCGTTTATGGGGACACTAGGAATGAGCAGTTCTTC. Protein sequence: CSVYGDTRNEQFF.